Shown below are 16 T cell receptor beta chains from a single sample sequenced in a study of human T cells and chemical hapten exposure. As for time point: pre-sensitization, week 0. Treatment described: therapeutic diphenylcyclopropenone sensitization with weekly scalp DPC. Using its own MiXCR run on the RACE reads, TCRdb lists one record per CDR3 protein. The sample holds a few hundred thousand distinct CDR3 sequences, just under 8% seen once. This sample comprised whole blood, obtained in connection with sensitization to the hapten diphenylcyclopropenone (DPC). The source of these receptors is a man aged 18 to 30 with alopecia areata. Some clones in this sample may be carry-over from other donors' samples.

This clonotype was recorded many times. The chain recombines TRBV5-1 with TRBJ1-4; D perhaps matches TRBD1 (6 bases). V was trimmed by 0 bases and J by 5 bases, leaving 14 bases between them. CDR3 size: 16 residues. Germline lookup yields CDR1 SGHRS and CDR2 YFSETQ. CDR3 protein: CASSLDATGTNEKLFF. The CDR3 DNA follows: TGCGCCAGCAGCTTGGATGCAACAGGGACCAATGAAAAACTGTTTTTT.

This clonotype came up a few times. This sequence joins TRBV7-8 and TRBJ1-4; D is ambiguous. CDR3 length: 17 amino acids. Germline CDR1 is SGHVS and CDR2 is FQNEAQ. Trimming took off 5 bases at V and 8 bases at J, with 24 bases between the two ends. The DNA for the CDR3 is TGTGCCAGCAGCCTCCACCTGACGCCGAGGGAACGGGAAAAACTGTTTTTT. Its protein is CASSLHLTPREREKLFF.

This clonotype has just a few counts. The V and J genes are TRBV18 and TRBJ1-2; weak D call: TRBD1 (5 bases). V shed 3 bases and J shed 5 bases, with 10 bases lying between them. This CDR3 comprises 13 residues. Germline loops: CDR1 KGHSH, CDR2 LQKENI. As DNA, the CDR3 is TGTGCCAGCTCACCGCCAGGGCAGTATGGCTACACCTTC. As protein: CASSPPGQYGYTF.

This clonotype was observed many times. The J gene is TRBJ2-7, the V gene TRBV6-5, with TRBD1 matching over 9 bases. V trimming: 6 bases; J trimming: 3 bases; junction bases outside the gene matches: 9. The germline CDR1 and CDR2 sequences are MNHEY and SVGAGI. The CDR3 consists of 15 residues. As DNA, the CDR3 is TGTGCCAGCAGCCTAGCCGGGACAGGGAACTACGAGCAGTACTTC. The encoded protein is CASSLAGTGNYEQYF.

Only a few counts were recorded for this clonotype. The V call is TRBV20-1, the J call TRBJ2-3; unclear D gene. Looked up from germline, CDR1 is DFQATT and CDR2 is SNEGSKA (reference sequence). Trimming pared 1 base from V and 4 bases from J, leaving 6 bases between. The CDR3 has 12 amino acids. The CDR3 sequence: CSARGPPDTQYF. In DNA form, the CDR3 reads TGCAGTGCTAGAGGTCCCCCAGATACGCAGTATTTT.

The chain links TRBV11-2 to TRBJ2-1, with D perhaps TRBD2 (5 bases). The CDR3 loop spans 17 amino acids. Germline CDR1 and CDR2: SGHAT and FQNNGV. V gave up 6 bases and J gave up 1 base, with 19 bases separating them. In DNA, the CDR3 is TGTGCCAGCAGGGTCGAGGTTGCGGGCCCTTCCTACAATGAGCAGTTCTTC. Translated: CASRVEVAGPSYNEQFF.

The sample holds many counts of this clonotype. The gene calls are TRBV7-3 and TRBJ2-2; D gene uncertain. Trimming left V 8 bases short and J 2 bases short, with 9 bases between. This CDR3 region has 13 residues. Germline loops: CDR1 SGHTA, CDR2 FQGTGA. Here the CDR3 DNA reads TGTGCCAGCGGCCGGGCTAACACCGGGGAGCTGTTTTTT. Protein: CASGRANTGELFF.

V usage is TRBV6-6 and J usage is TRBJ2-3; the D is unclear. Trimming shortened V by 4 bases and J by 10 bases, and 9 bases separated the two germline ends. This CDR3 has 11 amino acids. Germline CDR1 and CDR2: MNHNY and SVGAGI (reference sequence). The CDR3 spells CASSLDSAQYF. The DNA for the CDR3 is TGTGCCAGCAGTTTGGATAGTGCGCAGTATTTT.

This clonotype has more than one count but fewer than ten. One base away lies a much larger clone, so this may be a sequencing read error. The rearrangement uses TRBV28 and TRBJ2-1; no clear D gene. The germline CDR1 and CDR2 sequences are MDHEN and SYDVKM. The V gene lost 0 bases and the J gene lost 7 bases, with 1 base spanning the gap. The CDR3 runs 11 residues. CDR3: CASSLWNEQFF. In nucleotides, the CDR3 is TGTGCCAGCAGTTTATGGAATGAGCAGTTCTTC.

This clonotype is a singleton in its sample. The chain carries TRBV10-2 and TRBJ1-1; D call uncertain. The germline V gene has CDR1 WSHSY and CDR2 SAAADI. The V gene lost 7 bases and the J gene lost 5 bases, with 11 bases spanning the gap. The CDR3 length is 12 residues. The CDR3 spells CASNYTGTEAFF. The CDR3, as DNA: TGCGCCAGCAACTACACGGGGACTGAAGCTTTCTTT.

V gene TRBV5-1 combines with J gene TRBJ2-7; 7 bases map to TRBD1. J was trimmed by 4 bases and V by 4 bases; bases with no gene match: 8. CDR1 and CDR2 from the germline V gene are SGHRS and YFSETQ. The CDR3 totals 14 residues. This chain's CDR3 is CASSLGDSGYEQYF. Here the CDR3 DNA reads TGCGCCAGCAGCCTCGGGGACAGCGGTTACGAGCAGTACTTC.

The CDR3 loop is CASSQPTGVETQYF. The CDR3 nucleotides are TGCGCCAGCAGCCAACCAACAGGGGTCGAGACCCAGTACTTC. This chain links TRBV4-1 with TRBJ2-5; 7 bases are shared with TRBD1. The CDR3 has 14 residues. The V gene end was trimmed by 2 bases and the J gene end by 5 bases; junction bases not matched to a gene: 5. Per germline, CDR1 MGHRA and CDR2 YSYEKL.

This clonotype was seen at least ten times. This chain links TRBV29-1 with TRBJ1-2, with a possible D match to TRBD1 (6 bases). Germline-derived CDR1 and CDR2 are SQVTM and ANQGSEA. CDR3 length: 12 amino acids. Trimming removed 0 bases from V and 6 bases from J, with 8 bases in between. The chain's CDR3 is CSVEEGADGYTF. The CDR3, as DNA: TGCAGCGTTGAAGAGGGGGCAGATGGCTACACCTTC.

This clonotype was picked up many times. CDR3 residues: CASTQNRGTGTEAFF. For the CDR3, the DNA is TGTGCCAGCACTCAAAACAGGGGGACTGGGACTGAAGCTTTCTTT. V and J are TRBV27 and TRBJ1-1; TRBD1 matches 8 bases. The CDR3 is made up of 15 amino acids. V shed 7 bases, J shed 5 bases, and the junction held 12 bases outside the gene matches. Germline V gives CDR1 MNHEY, CDR2 SMNVEV (reference sequence).

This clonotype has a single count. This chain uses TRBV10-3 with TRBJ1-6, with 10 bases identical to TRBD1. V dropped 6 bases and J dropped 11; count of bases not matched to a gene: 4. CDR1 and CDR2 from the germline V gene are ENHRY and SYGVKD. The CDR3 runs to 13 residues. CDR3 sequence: CAISRGQGTPLHF. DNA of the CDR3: TGTGCCATCAGCCGGGGACAGGGGACACCCCTCCACTTT.

CDR3 sequence reads: CASSQSTGQYTEAFF. CDR3 DNA sequence: TGCGCCAGCAGCCAGTCTACCGGACAATACACTGAAGCTTTCTTT. This rearrangement joins TRBV4-1 to TRBJ1-1, with D possibly TRBD1 on 5 matching bases. In germline, CDR1 is MGHRA, CDR2 YSYEKL. This CDR3 is 15 amino acids long. The V end lost 3 bases, the J end lost 3 bases, and 14 bases lay between the germline ends.